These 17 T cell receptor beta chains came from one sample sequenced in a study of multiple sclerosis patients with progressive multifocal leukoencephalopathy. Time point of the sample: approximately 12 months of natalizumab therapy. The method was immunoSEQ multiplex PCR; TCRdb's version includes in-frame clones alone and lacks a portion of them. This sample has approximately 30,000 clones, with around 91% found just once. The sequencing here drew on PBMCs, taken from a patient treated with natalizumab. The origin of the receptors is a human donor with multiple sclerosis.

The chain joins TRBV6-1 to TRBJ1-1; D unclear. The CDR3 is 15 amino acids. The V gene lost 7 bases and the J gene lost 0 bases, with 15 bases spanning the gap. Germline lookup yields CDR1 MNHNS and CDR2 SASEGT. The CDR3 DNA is TGTGCCAGCAAAATGGACGGGTTAATGAACACTGAAGCTTTCTTT. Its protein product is CASKMDGLMNTEAFF.

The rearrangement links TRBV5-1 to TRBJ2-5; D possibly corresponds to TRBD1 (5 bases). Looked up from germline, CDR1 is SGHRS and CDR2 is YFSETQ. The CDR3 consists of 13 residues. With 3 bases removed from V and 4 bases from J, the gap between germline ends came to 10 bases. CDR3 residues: CASSSDRGETQYF. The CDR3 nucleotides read TGCGCCAGCAGCTCAGACAGAGGAGAGACCCAGTACTTC.

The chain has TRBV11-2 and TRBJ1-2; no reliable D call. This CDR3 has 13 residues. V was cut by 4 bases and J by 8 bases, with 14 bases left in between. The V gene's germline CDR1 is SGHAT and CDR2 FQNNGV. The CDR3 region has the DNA TGTGCCAGCAGCTCCCTCGCTAAAAGGGGCTACACCTTC. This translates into CASSSLAKRGYTF.

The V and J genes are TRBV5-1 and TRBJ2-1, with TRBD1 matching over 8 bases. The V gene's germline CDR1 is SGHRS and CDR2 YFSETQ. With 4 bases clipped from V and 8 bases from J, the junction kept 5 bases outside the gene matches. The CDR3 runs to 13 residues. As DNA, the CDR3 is TGCGCCAGCAGCGTGGACAGGGCAGATGAGCAGTTCTTC. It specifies CASSVDRADEQFF.

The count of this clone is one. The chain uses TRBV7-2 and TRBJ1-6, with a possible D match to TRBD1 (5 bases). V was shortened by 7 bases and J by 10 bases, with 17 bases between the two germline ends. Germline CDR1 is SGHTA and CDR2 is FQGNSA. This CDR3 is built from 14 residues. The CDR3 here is CASTLQGVGSPLHF. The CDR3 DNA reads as TGTGCCAGCACCCTTCAGGGTGTAGGATCACCCCTCCACTTT.

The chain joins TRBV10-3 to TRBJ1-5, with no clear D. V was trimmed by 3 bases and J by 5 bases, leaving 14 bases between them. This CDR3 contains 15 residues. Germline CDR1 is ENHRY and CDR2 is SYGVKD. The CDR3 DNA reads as TGTGCCATCAGTGACGGAGGGAGGGTGTATCAGCCCCAGCATTTT. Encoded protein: CAISDGGRVYQPQHF.

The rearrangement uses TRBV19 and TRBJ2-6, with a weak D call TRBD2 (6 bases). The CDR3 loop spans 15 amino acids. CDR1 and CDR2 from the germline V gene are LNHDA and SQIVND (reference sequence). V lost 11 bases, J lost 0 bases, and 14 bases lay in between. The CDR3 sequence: CAAGRPVSGANVLTF. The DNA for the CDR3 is TGTGCCGCGGGACGGCCCGTCTCTGGGGCCAACGTCCTGACTTTC.

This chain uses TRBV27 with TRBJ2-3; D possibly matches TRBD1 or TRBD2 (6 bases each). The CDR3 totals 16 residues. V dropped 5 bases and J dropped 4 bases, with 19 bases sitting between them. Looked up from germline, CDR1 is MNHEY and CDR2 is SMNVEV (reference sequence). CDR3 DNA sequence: TGTGCCAGCAGTGGACAGCCCGCGGGGAGCGCAGATACGCAGTATTTT. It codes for CASSGQPAGSADTQYF.

The CDR3 sequence is CASSFPQGLNTEAFF. CDR3 bases: TGTGCCAGCAGCTTCCCCCAGGGGCTTAACACTGAAGCTTTCTTT. The chain combines TRBV7-9 with TRBJ1-1, with D tentatively TRBD1 (6 bases). The CDR3 contains 15 residues. The germline CDR1 and CDR2 sequences are SEHNR and FQNEAQ (reference sequence). V dropped 3 bases and J dropped 2 bases, with 13 bases sitting between them.

The CDR3 here is CAITPRGTNTEAFF. CDR3 nucleotides: TGTGCCATCACTCCCAGGGGGACCAACACTGAAGCTTTCTTT. The gene calls are TRBV10-3 and TRBJ1-1, with 7 bases lining up with TRBD1. J was trimmed by 2 bases and V by 7 bases; bases with no gene match: 7. The CDR3 totals 14 residues. Germline V gene data show CDR1 as ENHRY and CDR2 as SYGVKD.

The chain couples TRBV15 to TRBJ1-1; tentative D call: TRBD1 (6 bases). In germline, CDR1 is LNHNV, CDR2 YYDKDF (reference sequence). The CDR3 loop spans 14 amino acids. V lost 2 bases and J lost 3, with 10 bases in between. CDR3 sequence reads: CATSRTRGYTEAFF. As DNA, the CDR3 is TGTGCCACCAGCAGAACCAGGGGATACACTGAAGCTTTCTTT.

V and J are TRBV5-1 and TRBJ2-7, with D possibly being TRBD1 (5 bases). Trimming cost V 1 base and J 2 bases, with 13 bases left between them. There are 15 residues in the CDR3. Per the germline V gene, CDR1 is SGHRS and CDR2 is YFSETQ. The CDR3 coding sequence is TGCGCCAGCAGCTTGTCAGGCAGGGCGACCTACGAGCAGTACTTC. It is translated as CASSLSGRATYEQYF.

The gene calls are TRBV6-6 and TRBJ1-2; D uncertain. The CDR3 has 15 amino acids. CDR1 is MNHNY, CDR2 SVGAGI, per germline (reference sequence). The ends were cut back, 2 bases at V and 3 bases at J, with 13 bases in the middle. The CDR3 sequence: CASSYLLEGDYGYTF. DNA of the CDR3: TGTGCCAGCAGTTACCTTCTGGAGGGCGACTATGGCTACACCTTC.

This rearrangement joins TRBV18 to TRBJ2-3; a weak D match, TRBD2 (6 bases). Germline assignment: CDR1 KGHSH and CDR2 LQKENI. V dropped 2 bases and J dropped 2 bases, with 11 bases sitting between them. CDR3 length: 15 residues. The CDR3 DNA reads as TGTGCCAGCTCACCAATGGAGGGTTCCACAGATACGCAGTATTTT. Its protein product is CASSPMEGSTDTQYF.

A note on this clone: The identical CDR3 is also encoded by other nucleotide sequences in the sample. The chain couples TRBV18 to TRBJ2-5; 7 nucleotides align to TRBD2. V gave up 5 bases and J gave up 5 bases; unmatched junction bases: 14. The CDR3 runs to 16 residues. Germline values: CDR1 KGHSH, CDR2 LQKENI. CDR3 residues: CASSSRRGGLRETQYF. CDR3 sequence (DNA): TGTGCCAGCTCATCTCGTCGGGGAGGGCTGCGGGAGACCCAGTACTTC.

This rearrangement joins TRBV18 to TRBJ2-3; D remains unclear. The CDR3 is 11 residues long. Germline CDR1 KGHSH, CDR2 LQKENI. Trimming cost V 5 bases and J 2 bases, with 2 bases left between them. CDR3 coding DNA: TGTGCCAGCTCATCCACAGATACGCAGTATTTT. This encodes CASSSTDTQYF.

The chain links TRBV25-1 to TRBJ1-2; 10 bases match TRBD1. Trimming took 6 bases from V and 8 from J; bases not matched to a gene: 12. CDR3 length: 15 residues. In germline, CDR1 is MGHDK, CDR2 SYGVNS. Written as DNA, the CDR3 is TGTGCCAGCAGGGAAGACTCTAGGACAGGGGGAGGCTACACCTTC. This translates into CASREDSRTGGGYTF.